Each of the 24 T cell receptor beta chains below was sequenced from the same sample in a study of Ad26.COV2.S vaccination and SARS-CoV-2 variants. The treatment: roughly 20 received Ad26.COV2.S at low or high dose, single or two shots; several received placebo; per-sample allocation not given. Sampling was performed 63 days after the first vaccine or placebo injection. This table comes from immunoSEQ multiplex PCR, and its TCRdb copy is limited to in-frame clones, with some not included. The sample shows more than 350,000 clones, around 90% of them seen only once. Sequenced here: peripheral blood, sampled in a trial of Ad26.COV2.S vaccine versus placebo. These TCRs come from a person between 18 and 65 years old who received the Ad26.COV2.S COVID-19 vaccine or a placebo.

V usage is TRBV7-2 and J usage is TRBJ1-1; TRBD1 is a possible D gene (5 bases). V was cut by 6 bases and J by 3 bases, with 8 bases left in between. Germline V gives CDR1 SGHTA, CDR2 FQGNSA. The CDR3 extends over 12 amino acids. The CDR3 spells CASSSGYTEAFF. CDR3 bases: TGTGCCAGCAGTTCAGGGTACACTGAAGCTTTCTTT.

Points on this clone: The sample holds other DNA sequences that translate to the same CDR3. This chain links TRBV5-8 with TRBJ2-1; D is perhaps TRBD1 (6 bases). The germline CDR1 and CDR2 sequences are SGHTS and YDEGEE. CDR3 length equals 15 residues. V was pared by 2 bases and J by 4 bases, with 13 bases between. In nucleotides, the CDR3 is TGTGCCAGCAGCTTAGGGGGAACGGTTTACAATGAGCAGTTCTTC. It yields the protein CASSLGGTVYNEQFF.

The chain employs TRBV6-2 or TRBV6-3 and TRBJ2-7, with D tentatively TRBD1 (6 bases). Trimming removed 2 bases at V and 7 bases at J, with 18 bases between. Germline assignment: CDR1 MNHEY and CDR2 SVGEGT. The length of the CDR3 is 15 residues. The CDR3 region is CASSYRGTGHGEQYF. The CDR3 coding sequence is TGTGCCAGCAGTTACCGGGGAACAGGGCACGGGGAGCAGTACTTC.

CDR3 coding DNA: TGTGCCACGGGACAGGGTCGGAGCAATCAGCCCCAGCATTTT. Its protein product is CATGQGRSNQPQHF. This chain links TRBV2 with TRBJ1-5, with TRBD1 matching 9 bases. The CDR3 is made up of 14 amino acids. Germline CDR1 is SNHLY and CDR2 is FYNNEI. V lost 10 bases to trimming and J lost 1 base; unmatched junction nucleotides: 5.

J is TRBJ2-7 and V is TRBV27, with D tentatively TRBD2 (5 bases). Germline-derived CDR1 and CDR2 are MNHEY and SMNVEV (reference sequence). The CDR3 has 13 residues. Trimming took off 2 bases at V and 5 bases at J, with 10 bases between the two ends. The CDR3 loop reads CASSLAGPNEQYF. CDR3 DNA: TGTGCCAGCAGTTTAGCGGGTCCCAACGAGCAGTACTTC.

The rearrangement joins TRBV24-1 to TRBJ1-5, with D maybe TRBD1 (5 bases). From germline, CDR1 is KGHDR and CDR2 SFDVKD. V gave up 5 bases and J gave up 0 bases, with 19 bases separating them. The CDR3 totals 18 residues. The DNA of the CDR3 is TGTGCCACCAGTGCGTTGGGGGGACGGAATTATAGCAATCAGCCCCAGCATTTT. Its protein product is CATSALGGRNYSNQPQHF.

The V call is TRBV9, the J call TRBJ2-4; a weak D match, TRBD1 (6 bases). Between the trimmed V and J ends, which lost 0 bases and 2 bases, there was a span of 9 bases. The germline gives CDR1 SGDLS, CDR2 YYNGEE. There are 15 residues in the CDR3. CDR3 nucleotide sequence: TGTGCCAGCAGCGTAGATGGGGACACCAAAAACATTCAGTACTTC. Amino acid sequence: CASSVDGDTKNIQYF.

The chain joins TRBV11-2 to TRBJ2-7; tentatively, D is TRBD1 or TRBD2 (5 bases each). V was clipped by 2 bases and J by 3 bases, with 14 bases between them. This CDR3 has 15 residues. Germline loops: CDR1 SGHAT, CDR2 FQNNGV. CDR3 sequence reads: CASSLSGTDLYEQYF. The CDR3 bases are TGTGCCAGCAGCTTATCTGGGACGGACCTCTACGAGCAGTACTTC.

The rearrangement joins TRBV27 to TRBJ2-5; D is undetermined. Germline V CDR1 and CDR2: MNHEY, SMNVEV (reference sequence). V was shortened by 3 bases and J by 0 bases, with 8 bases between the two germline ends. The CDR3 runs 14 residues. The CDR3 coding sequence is TGTGCCAGCAGTTTGTACGACGACCAAGAGACCCAGTACTTC. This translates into CASSLYDDQETQYF.

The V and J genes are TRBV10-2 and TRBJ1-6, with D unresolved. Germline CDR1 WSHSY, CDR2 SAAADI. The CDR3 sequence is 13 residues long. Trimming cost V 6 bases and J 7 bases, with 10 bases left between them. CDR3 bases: TGCGCCAGCAGCATCTCGGGAAATTCACCCCTCCACTTT. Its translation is CASSISGNSPLHF.

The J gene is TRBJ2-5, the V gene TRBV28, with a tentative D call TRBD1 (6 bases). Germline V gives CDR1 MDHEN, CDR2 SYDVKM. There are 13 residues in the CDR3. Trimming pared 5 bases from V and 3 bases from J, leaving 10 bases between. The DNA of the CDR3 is TGTGCCAGCAGTCAGGGGACGGAAGAGACCCAGTACTTC. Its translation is CASSQGTEETQYF.

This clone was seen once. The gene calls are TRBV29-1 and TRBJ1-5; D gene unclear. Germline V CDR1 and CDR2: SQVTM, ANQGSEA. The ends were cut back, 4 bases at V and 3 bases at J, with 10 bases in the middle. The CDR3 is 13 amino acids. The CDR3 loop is CSVASSDNQPQHF. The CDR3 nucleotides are TGCAGCGTTGCGTCCAGCGACAATCAGCCCCAGCATTTT. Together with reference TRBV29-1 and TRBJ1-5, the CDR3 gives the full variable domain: SAVISQKPSRDICQRGTSLTIQCQVDSQVTMMFWYRQQPGQSLTLIATANQGSEATYESGFVIDKFPISRPNLTFSTLTVSNMSPEDSSIYLCSVASSDNQPQHFGDGTRLSIL.

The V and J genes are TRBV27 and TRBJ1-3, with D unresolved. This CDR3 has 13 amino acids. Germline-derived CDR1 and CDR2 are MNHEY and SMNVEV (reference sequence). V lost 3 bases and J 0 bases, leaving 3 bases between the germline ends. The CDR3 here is CASSFSSGNTIYF. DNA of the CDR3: TGTGCCAGCAGTTTCTCCTCTGGAAACACCATATATTTT.

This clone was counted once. CDR3 DNA: TGTGCCAGCAGCTTGGGACAGGGAGTAGCGGGCACAGATACGCAGTATTTT. This codes for CASSLGQGVAGTDTQYF. V usage is TRBV7-9 and J usage is TRBJ2-3; TRBD1 matches 9 bases. Trimming removed 3 bases from V and 1 base from J; junction bases left unmatched: 8. Germline V gene lookup returns CDR1 SEHNR and CDR2 FQNEAQ (reference sequence). This CDR3 spans 17 amino acids.

This chain's CDR3 is CASSFGSNQPQHF. The CDR3 coding sequence is TGTGCCAGCAGTTTCGGTAGCAATCAGCCCCAGCATTTT. The chain employs TRBV12-3 or TRBV12-4 and TRBJ1-5; D is unresolved. The V gene lost 3 bases and the J gene lost 0 bases, with 3 bases spanning the gap. This CDR3 region has 13 residues.

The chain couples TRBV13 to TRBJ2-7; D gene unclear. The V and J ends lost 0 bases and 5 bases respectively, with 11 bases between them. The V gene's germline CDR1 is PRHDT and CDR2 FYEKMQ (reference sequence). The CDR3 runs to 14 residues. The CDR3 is CASSLGHGRDEQYF. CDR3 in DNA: TGTGCCAGCAGCTTAGGGCACGGTCGGGACGAGCAGTACTTC.

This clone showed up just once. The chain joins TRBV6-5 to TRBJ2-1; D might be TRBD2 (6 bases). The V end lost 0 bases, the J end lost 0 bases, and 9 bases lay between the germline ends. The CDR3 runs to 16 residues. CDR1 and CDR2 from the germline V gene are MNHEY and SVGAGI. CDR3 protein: CASSYSSGFSYNEQFF. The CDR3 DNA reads TGTGCCAGCAGTTACTCTAGCGGTTTCTCCTACAATGAGCAGTTCTTC.

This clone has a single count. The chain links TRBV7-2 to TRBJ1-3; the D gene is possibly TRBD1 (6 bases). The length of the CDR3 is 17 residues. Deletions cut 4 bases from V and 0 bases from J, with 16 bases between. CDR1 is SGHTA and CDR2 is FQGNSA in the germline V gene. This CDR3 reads CASSYSPGATSGNTIYF. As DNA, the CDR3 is TGTGCCAGCAGCTATAGTCCAGGGGCCACCTCTGGAAACACCATATATTTT.

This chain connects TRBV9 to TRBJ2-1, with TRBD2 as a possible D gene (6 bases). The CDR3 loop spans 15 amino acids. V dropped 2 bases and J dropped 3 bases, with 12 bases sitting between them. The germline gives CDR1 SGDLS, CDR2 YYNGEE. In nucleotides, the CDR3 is TGTGCCAGCAGCGTCGGGGGAGCCCGCTACAATGAGCAGTTCTTC. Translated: CASSVGGARYNEQFF.

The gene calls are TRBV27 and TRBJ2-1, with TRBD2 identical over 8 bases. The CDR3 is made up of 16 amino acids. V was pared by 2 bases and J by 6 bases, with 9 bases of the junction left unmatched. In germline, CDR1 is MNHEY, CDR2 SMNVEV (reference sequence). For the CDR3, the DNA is TGTGCCAGCAGTTTAGATTCGGGAGGGCCGGTCAATGAGCAGTTCTTC. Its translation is CASSLDSGGPVNEQFF.

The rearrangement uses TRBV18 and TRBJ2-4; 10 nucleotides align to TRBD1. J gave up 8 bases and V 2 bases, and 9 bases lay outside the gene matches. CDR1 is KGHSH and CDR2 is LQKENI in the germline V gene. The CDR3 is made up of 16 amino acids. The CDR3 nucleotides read TGTGCCAGCTCACCATTGGGACAGGGGCTGGTATACATTCAGTACTTC. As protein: CASSPLGQGLVYIQYF.

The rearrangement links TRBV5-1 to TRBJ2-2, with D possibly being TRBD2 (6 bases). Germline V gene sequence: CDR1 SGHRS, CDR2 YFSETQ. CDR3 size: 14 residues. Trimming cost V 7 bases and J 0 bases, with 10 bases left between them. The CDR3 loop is CASEEGTNTGELFF. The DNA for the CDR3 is TGCGCCAGCGAGGAGGGAACGAACACCGGGGAGCTGTTTTTT.

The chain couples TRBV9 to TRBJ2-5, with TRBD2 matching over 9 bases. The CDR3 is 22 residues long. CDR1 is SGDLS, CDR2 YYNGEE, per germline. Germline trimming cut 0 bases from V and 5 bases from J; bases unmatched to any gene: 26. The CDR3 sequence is CASSVGPPGGFGTSPRRETQYF. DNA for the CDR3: TGTGCCAGCAGCGTAGGACCCCCGGGTGGATTCGGGACTAGCCCTAGGAGGGAGACCCAGTACTTC.

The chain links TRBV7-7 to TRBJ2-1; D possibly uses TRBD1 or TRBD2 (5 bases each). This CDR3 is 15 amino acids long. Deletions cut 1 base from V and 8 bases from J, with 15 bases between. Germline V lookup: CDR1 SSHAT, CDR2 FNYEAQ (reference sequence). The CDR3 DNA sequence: TGTGCCAGCAGCTTAGGGGGGACCTTCTCGGATGAGCAGTTCTTC. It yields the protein CASSLGGTFSDEQFF.